This T cell receptor (beta chain) was obtained from a study of T cell repertoires in cytomegalovirus infection. TCRdb passed the reads through MiXCR, listing each CDR3 protein once. The sample lists fewer than 550,000 distinct CDR3 sequences, approximately 26% seen once, with roughly 13% in the top ten. V dropped 1 base and J dropped 3 bases, with 6 bases sitting between them. CDR3 length equals 13 residues. The germline V gene has CDR1 SGHTA and CDR2 FQGTGA. This clonotype came up a few times. Its antigen is not identified. Study observations and caveats: Of the TCR beta families, the public ones yielded a cumulative frequency that identified carriers of CMV plus the relevant HLA.

This chain connects TRBV7-3 to TRBJ1-2; the D is unclear. Sequenced input: PBMCs. The clonotype comes from a human donor in good health (CMV status not recorded). Some clones in this sample may be carry-over from other donors' samples. The CDR3 is CASSLSADYGYTF. CDR3 coding DNA: TGTGCCAGCAGCTTAAGTGCAGACTATGGCTACACCTTC.